This T cell receptor (beta chain) is drawn from a study of blood T cell repertoires in COVID-19. About the research overall: Samples representing acute and convalescent COVID-19 were sourced from the United States, Italy and Spain. PBMCs, B-cell-depleted T cells, or T cells provided the cDNA or gDNA that made up the material.

This clone was counted many times. Assay used: immunoSEQ multiplex PCR; TCRdb lists only in-frame clones, some missing. The profile shows 140,000 to 150,000 clones, approximately 90% of them singletons. This CDR3 spans 13 amino acids. The ends lost 0 bases at V and 11 bases at J; junction bases unmatched: 9. Germline V lookup: CDR1 SQVTM, CDR2 ANQGSEA. The TCR comes from a man aged 60-69 years with active or convalescent COVID-19. The source material was peripheral blood. The J gene is TRBJ1-1, the V gene TRBV29-1, with TRBD1 identical over 7 bases. The CDR3 bases are TGCAGCGTTGAAGATCGAGGGGGCGTAAGGGCTTTCTTT. As protein: CSVEDRGGVRAFF.